This section outlines one T cell receptor (beta chain) sequence together with its context. What it binds is unknown. The J segment lost 10 bases and the V segment lost 6 bases, leaving 13 bases of the junction unmatched. CDR3 size: 15 residues. CDR1 and CDR2 (germline): SEHNR, FQNEAQ (reference sequence). This sample stems from a study of T-cell memory formation after mild COVID-19. Study-wide results and limits: CD4+ bias marked clones expanding day 15 to 37, unlike balanced contracting clones. The authors did not confirm SARS-CoV-2 specificity of second-wave clones peaking day 37. Some responding clones appeared in pre-infection memory, suggesting cross-reactive memory joined.

TCR alpha and TCR beta cDNA libraries carrying sample barcodes and UMIs were produced by 5'RACE using constant-segment primers. TCRdb itself ran the 5' RACE reads through MiXCR, one entry per CDR3 protein. The sample has roughly 510,000 distinct CDR3 sequences, around 16% seen once. The sequenced sample was PBMCs or a T cell subset sorted from them (not recorded which). This rearrangement joins TRBV7-9 to TRBJ2-1; 9 positions agree with TRBD1. The receptor comes from an adult woman who had mild COVID-19 (a few samples of this study predate the infection). Cell type and time point are not known. CDR3 nucleotide sequence: TGTGCCAGCAGTTCTAACCGGGACAGGGTAGGAGAGCAGTTCTTC. It translates to CASSSNRDRVGEQFF.